Listed below are T cell receptor beta chains from one sample, sequenced in a study of T cells after yellow fever vaccination. Each CDR3 protein is one row after TCRdb ran MiXCR on the 5' RACE reads. This table holds hundreds of thousands of distinct CDR3 sequences, roughly an eighth found once. This specimen was PBMCs, taken on the day of the yellow fever booster vaccination. These receptors came from a man aged 25 to 40 who received the YFV17D yellow fever vaccine. Both conserved end residues are part of each CDR3. The D gene is left open where the match is weak. Size values are once, few and many counts, or a class for expanded clones, and some rows have none.

>-|TRBJ2-1|-|TRBV12-3/TRBV12-4
TGTGCCAGCAGTGGGGACGGGTACAATGAGCAGTTCTTC
CASSGDGYNEQFF
>-|TRBJ2-4|few|TRBV5-1
TGCGCCAGCCGGACGGGGAATCTAGCCAAAAACATTCAGTACTTC
CASRTGNLAKNIQYF
>TRBD1|TRBJ2-7|many|TRBV12-3/TRBV12-4
TGTGCCAGCACGCCCGGGACAGGGACCTACGAGCAGTACTTC
CASTPGTGTYEQYF
>-|TRBJ2-7|few|TRBV12-3/TRBV12-4
TGTGCCAGCAGTCGGACATCTTACTCCTACGAGCAGTACTTC
CASSRTSYSYEQYF
>-|TRBJ2-7|-|TRBV4-3
TGCGCCAGCAGCCAAGTTTATTTGAGCTACGAGCAGTACTTC
CASSQVYLSYEQYF
>-|TRBJ2-7|-|TRBV9
TGTGCCAGCAGCGTAGCTCTGGTTCCCTACGAGCAGTACTTC
CASSVALVPYEQYF
>TRBD2|TRBJ2-1|few|TRBV3-1
TGTGCCAGCAGCCAAGGGTTGGGACTAGCGCTCCATGAGCAGTTCTTC
CASSQGLGLALHEQFF
>-|TRBJ2-6|few|TRBV5-1
TGCGCCAGCAGCTTTGCAAGGTCCGGGGCCAACGTCCTGACTTTC
CASSFARSGANVLTF
>-|TRBJ2-5|few|TRBV6-6
TGTGCCAGCCAGAGGGGGGAAGAGACCCAGTACTTC
CASQRGEETQYF
>-|TRBJ2-3|-|TRBV6-1
TGTGCCAGCATGAGACACCCCTCTAGCACAGATACGCAGTATTTT
CASMRHPSSTDTQYF
>-|TRBJ2-6|many|TRBV7-3
TGTGCCAGCAGCTTTGGCTCTGGGGCCAACGTCCTGACTTTC
CASSFGSGANVLTF
>-|TRBJ2-3|few|TRBV7-6
TGTGCCACCCGCCCCGGCGGTACAGATACGCAGTATTTT
CATRPGGTDTQYF
>TRBD1|TRBJ1-2|many|TRBV5-1
TGCGCCAGCAGCTTGGCCAATGGTCAGGGGGCGCCTGGCTACACCTTC
CASSLANGQGAPGYTF
>-|TRBJ2-3|-|TRBV5-1
TGCGCCAGCAGCTTGGTGGGAACTCCCACAGATACGCAGTATTTT
CASSLVGTPTDTQYF
>-|TRBJ2-1|-|TRBV3-1
TGTGCCAGCAGCCAGGGGCTAGCCCGGCAGTTCTTC
CASSQGLARQFF
>TRBD1|TRBJ1-1|-|TRBV29-1
TGCAGCGCTGGGGGACAGGTGAACACTGAAGCTTTCTTT
CSAGGQVNTEAFF
>TRBD1|TRBJ2-3|-|TRBV7-3
TGTGCCAGCAGCTCCCAGGGGACAGGGCCAGATACGCAGTATTTT
CASSSQGTGPDTQYF
>TRBD2|TRBJ2-7|few|TRBV2
TGTGCCAGCAGTGAATTAGCGGGGGGCAGCGAGCAGTACTTC
CASSELAGGSEQYF
>TRBD1|TRBJ2-5|once|TRBV20-1
TGCAGTGCTAGGGCCGGGACAGGCGGGCAAGAGACCCAGTACTTC
CSARAGTGGQETQYF
>-|TRBJ2-3|few|TRBV2
TGTGCCAGCAGTGAATCGGGGTCTACCAGAGATACGCAGTATTTT
CASSESGSTRDTQYF
>TRBD2|TRBJ2-1|few|TRBV11-2
TGTGCCAGCAGCAAGCTAGCGGGAGGGAAGAATGAGCAGTTCTTC
CASSKLAGGKNEQFF
>TRBD2|TRBJ2-3|few|TRBV28
TGTGCCAGCAGTTCAATAGCGGGAGATACGCAGTATTTT
CASSSIAGDTQYF
>-|TRBJ1-4|few|TRBV7-9
TGTGCCAGCAGCTCATTGCCCCGGTCAACTAATGAAAAACTGTTTTTT
CASSSLPRSTNEKLFF
>-|TRBJ2-7|many|TRBV6-1
TGTGCCAGCAGCCCGCCCGGGCAACCCCTGAGACCCAACTTC
CASSPPGQPLRPNF
>-|TRBJ2-1|-|TRBV20-1
TGCAGTGCTAGAGATCTCGACGGATACAATGAGCAGTTCTTC
CSARDLDGYNEQFF
>-|TRBJ1-3|few|TRBV14
TGTGCCAGCAGCCAAATTTTTTCCGGGAGCTCTGGAAACACCATATATTTT
CASSQIFSGSSGNTIYF
>-|TRBJ1-4|-|TRBV5-1
TGCGCCAGCAGCTTGGCCGTTGGGGCCAATGAAAAACTGTTTTTT
CASSLAVGANEKLFF
>-|TRBJ1-3|-|TRBV4-2
TGTGCCAGCAGCCAGGAGGAGAGACAGGGAAACACCATATATTTT
CASSQEERQGNTIYF
>-|TRBJ2-3|few|TRBV7-2
TGTGCCAGCAGCCCATATATGAGGGATACGCAGTATTTT
CASSPYMRDTQYF
>-|TRBJ2-4|few|TRBV12-3/TRBV12-4
TGTGCCAGCAGCTTACAGGGGGGGTTGAACATTCAGTACTTC
CASSLQGGLNIQYF
>TRBD2|TRBJ2-1|few|TRBV9
TGTGCCAGCAGCCATAGCGGGTTAAGCTCCTACAATGAGCAGTTCTTC
CASSHSGLSSYNEQFF
>TRBD1|TRBJ1-1|few|TRBV28
TGTGCCAGCAAAGGGGGCTCCTTGAACACTGAAGCTTTCTTT
CASKGGSLNTEAFF
>-|TRBJ2-2|-|TRBV20-1
TGCAGTGCCCTTGGAGGACGGGGGACCGGGGAGCTGTTTTTT
CSALGGRGTGELFF
>-|TRBJ2-4|few|TRBV19
TGTGCCAGTAGTCTTGGGAGGGGGTATGAGAACATTCAGTACTTC
CASSLGRGYENIQYF
>-|TRBJ2-1|few|TRBV27
TGTGCCAGCAGCCTCGGGATAGGCTCCTACAATGAGCAGTTCTTC
CASSLGIGSYNEQFF
>-|TRBJ2-5|few|TRBV29-1
TGCAGCGTTGAAGCTGACATACAAGAGACCCAGTACTTC
CSVEADIQETQYF
>TRBD2|TRBJ2-6|-|TRBV14
TGTGCCAGCAGCCAAGTACTAGCGGGGGGATACTCTGGGGCCAACGTCCTGACTTTC
CASSQVLAGGYSGANVLTF
>TRBD2|TRBJ2-7|-|TRBV20-1
TGCAGTGCTAGCGGGAGGGCCATGTCCTACGAGCAGTACTTC
CSASGRAMSYEQYF
>-|TRBJ1-2|-|TRBV6-1
TGTGCCAGCAGATCCTTCGCCTCCCCAGCAGGGACCCATGGCTACACCTTC
CASRSFASPAGTHGYTF
>-|TRBJ2-7|-|TRBV23-1
TGCGCCAGCAGTCAATCGAAAGGGGTTTCCTACGAGCAGTACTTC
CASSQSKGVSYEQYF
>-|TRBJ2-1|few|TRBV12-3/TRBV12-4
TGTGCCAGCAGAGACTCAGGTTACAATGAGCAGTTCTTC
CASRDSGYNEQFF